The table lists the clone carrying this TCR beta chain with many counts. Its target is unknown. Combining a sample-barcoded 5' primer with a J-beta primer mix, a second PCR ran for roughly 7 to 12 cycles. A single record per CDR3 protein comes from TCRdb applying MiXCR to the 5' RACE reads. The sample records some 690,000 distinct CDR3 sequences, about 20% being singletons. The source of the sample is a study of blood T cells in healthy people across ages. Study findings and constraints: The diversity estimates, figures obtained from one million T cells, were considered underestimates. Per million T cells, TCR beta diversity dropped roughly linearly as age increased.

Sequenced input: blood. The receptor was derived from a man aged 65 to 85 in good health.

Here the CDR3 DNA reads TGTGCCAGCAGCGGCCAGGGCCCCGGGACTGAAGCTTTCTTT. Protein sequence: CASSGQGPGTEAFF. The chain carries TRBV7-3 and TRBJ1-1, with a weak D call TRBD1 (5 bases). Germline assignment: CDR1 SGHTA and CDR2 FQGTGA. V was clipped by 5 bases and J by 5 bases, with 15 bases between them. This CDR3 comprises 14 residues.